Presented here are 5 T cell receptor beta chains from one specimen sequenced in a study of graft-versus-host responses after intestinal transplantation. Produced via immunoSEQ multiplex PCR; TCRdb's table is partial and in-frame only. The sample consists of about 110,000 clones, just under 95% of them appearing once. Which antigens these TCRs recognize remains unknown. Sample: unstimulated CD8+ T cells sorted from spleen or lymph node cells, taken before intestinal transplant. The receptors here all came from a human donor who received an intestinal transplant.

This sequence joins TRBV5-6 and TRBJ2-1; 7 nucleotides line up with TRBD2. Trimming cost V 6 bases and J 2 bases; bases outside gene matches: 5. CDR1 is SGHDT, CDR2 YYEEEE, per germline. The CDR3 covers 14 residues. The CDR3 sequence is CASTGTTTYNEQFF. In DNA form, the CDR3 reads TGTGCCAGCACCGGGACTACCACCTACAATGAGCAGTTCTTC.

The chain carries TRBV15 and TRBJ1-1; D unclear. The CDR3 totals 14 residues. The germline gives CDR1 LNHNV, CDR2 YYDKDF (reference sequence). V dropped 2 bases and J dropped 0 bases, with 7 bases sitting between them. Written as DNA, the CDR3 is TGTGCCACCAGCAGAAAGGCGGTGAACACTGAAGCTTTCTTT. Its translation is CATSRKAVNTEAFF.

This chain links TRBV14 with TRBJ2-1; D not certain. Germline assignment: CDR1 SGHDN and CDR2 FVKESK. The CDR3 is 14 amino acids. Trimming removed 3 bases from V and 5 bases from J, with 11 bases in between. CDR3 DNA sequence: TGTGCCAGCAGCCAGCGTCTACAGAACAATGAGCAGTTCTTC. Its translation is CASSQRLQNNEQFF.

Here the CDR3 reads CASRAGDEAFF. The CDR3 nucleotides are TGCGCCAGCAGAGCGGGCGATGAAGCTTTCTTT. The rearrangement uses TRBV5-1 and TRBJ1-1; D not certain. Trimming pared 5 bases from V and 7 bases from J, leaving 9 bases between. Germline assignment: CDR1 SGHRS and CDR2 YFSETQ. There are 11 residues in the CDR3.

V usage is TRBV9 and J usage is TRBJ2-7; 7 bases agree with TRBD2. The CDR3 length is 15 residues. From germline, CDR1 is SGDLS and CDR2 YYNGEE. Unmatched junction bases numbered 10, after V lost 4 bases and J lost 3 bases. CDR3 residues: CASSMGLTSLYEQYF. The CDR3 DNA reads TGTGCCAGCAGCATGGGACTAACCAGCCTCTACGAGCAGTACTTC.